The rows below give T cell receptor beta chains drawn from one sample of a study of shared clonotypes between healthy human individuals. Data came from immunoSEQ multiplex PCR; TCRdb stores just in-frame clones and leaves some out. Of 490,000 or so clones listed, roughly 78% were seen once; the top ten hold 12%. The sample taken for sequencing was PBMCs. These receptors were collected from a middle-aged woman in good health. Some clones in this sample may be carry-over from other donors' samples. The CDR3 runs from the conserved cysteine through the conserved F or W. A D gene is named only where the DNA matches it firmly. The listing skips clone size in some rows; elsewhere it reads once, few, many or a size class.

j_call cdr3_length v_call d_call clone_size cdr3_nt cdr3_aa
TRBJ1-5 16 TRBV19 TRBD1 - TGTGCCAGTACTATGGGGAGGGGGCCCCGCAATCAGCCCCAGCATTTT CASTMGRGPRNQPQHF
TRBJ2-7 14 TRBV5-1 - - TGCGCCAGCAGCTTGGAGCCACCCCCCACCGAGCAGTACTTC CASSLEPPPTEQYF
TRBJ2-3 19 TRBV12-2 - once TGTGCAAGTCGCAAGGACAGACCCAAACTAGCGGGAGTAACAGATACGCAGTATTTT CASRKDRPKLAGVTDTQYF
TRBJ2-7 13 TRBV19 - - TGTGCCAGTAGTATAGGCAGGGACTACGAGCAGTACTTC CASSIGRDYEQYF
TRBJ2-2 16 TRBV7-7 TRBD2 few TGTGCTAGCAGCCAAGGGACTAGCGGCTTCACCGGGGAGCTGTTTTTT CASSQGTSGFTGELFF
TRBJ2-2 16 TRBV27 - - TGTGCCAGCAGTTTATCGTGGCAGGGGAACACCGGGGAGCTGTTTTTT CASSLSWQGNTGELFF
TRBJ2-7 15 TRBV7-2 - - TGTGCCAGCAGCTGGGCGGGGCAGACCCCCTACGAGCAGTACTTC CASSWAGQTPYEQYF
TRBJ2-3 15 TRBV11-2 TRBD2 - TGTGCCAGCGGGCGGGGGGGAGGCTTCACAGATACGCAGTATTTT CASGRGGGFTDTQYF
TRBJ2-3 12 TRBV7-3 - few TGTGCCAGCAGCGACTACACAGATACGCAGTATTTT CASSDYTDTQYF
TRBJ1-1 15 TRBV27 TRBD1 few TGTGCCAGCAGTTTACGAAGGGACAGTCTAGCTGAAGCTTTCTTT CASSLRRDSLAEAFF
TRBJ2-3 14 TRBV4-3 - - TGCGCCAGCAGCCAAGATTACAGCACAGATACGCAGTATTTT CASSQDYSTDTQYF
TRBJ2-7 12 TRBV2 - - TGTGCCAGCAGTGCCGGGGACTACGAGCAGTACTTC CASSAGDYEQYF
TRBJ2-2 14 TRBV6-1 - - TGTGCCAGCAGATTGGACGGAAACACCGGGGAGCTGTTTTTT CASRLDGNTGELFF
TRBJ2-1 18 TRBV4-3 TRBD1 - TGCGCCAGCAGCCAAGATTGGGCCCCGGACAGGGGGGACTATGAGCAGTTCTTC CASSQDWAPDRGDYEQFF
TRBJ2-7 15 TRBV18 TRBD1 - TGTGCCAGCTCACGGGGGACAGCCACCTCCTACGAGCAGTACTTC CASSRGTATSYEQYF
TRBJ1-2 15 TRBV27 - - TGTGCCAGCAGTTTGGAGGGGTGGGGGGACTATGGCTACACCTTC CASSLEGWGDYGYTF
TRBJ1-1 14 TRBV28 TRBD1 - TGTGCCAGCAGTCAAAACAGGGGGCGAGGTGAAGCTTTCTTT CASSQNRGRGEAFF
TRBJ1-1 16 TRBV18 TRBD1 - TGTGCCAGCTCACCACGGGGCAGGGGGCAAGGCACTGAAGCTTTCTTT CASSPRGRGQGTEAFF
TRBJ2-7 16 TRBV28 TRBD1 few TGTGCCAGCAGTTCCACGGGACAGGGGGCAGGCTACGAGCAGTACTTC CASSSTGQGAGYEQYF
TRBJ1-2 15 TRBV9 TRBD1 - TGTGCCAGCAGCGCCCGGGACAGGGGCAGGAATGGCTACACCTTC CASSARDRGRNGYTF
TRBJ2-3 12 TRBV2 - - TGTGCCAGCAGGGGGAACACAGATACGCAGTATTTT CASRGNTDTQYF
TRBJ1-4 16 TRBV5-1 TRBD1 - TGCGCCAGCAGCTACCATCAGGACAGGGGTAATGAAAAACTGTTTTTT CASSYHQDRGNEKLFF
TRBJ2-1 15 TRBV5-6 TRBD2 few TGTGCCAGCAGCTTACTAGCGGGCGTTTACAATGAGCAGTTCTTC CASSLLAGVYNEQFF
TRBJ2-2 17 TRBV5-4 TRBD2 - TGTGCCAGCAGCGGCGGTCTGGCGGGAGTCCACACCGGGGAGCTGTTTTTT CASSGGLAGVHTGELFF
TRBJ2-1 16 TRBV4-3 TRBD2 - TGCGCCAGCAGCCAGCTCAGGCGGGAGTATGGGACTGAGCAGTTCTTC CASSQLRREYGTEQFF
TRBJ2-6 17 TRBV7-3 - once TGTGCCAGCAGCCCAAGGGACACCAGCTCTGGGGCCAACGTCCTGACTTTC CASSPRDTSSGANVLTF
TRBJ2-7 14 TRBV2 TRBD2 - TGTGCCAGTTTCTATTCGACTAGCGGGACGGAGCAGTACTTC CASFYSTSGTEQYF
TRBJ2-2 19 TRBV4-1 TRBD1 - TGCGCCAGCAGCCAATCCCCACCGGGACAGGGGGCGCGGGGCGGGGAGCTGTTTTTT CASSQSPPGQGARGGELFF
TRBJ2-5 11 TRBV20-1 - - TGCAGTGCTAGTGGACAAGAGACCCAGTACTTC CSASGQETQYF
TRBJ2-5 14 TRBV7-2 TRBD2 - TGTGCCAGCAGCTCGGGACTACTCACAGAGACCCAGTACTTC CASSSGLLTETQYF
TRBJ2-7 16 TRBV7-2 TRBD1 - TGTGCCAGCAGCGCGTACAGGGGGACCAGCCCTAACGAGCAGTACTTC CASSAYRGTSPNEQYF
TRBJ2-3 11 TRBV20-1 - - TGCAGTGCTAGTCTCGCAGATACGCAGTATTTT CSASLADTQYF
TRBJ2-3 12 TRBV5-4 - - TGTGCCAGCAGCTTGAGTGCAGATACGCAGTATTTT CASSLSADTQYF
TRBJ1-2 13 TRBV29-1 - - TGCAGCGTTGCCCCGACAGGAGGAGGTGGCTACACCTTC CSVAPTGGGGYTF
TRBJ1-2 14 TRBV19 - - TGTGCCAGTAGTATCCAGGCAAAAAACTATGGCTACACCTTC CASSIQAKNYGYTF
TRBJ1-1 17 TRBV18 TRBD1 few TGTGCCAGCTCACCACCGGACAGGGACGTCTCCAACACTGAAGCTTTCTTT CASSPPDRDVSNTEAFF
TRBJ2-1 13 TRBV18 - - TGTGCCAGCTCACCTATAAACGGACAGGAGCAGTTCTTC CASSPINGQEQFF
TRBJ1-1 14 TRBV10-1 - - TGCGCCAGCAAGGACCATCCAGGGAACACTGAAGCTTTCTTT CASKDHPGNTEAFF